These 9 T cell receptor beta chains were sequenced from one sample in a study of radiotherapy plus CTLA-4 blockade in lung cancer (dated by TCRdb to 2016 to 2019). Receptors were amplified or captured by the immunoSEQ multiplex PCR assay. TCRdb retrieved this table from immuneACCESS and kept in-frame rearrangements only. Not all clones are present; in checked studies, unresolved V genes account for under half, and no reason is known for the remainder. In all, the sample holds 90,000 to 130,000 clones, and around 84% of those were seen once. The top ten clonotypes cover about 3.3% of the sample. The sequences come from peripheral blood, collected from a patient treated with radiotherapy plus ipilimumab. These receptors were taken from a human donor with non-small cell lung cancer that progressed on radiotherapy plus ipilimumab. Some clones in this sample may be carry-over from other donors' samples.

This clone appeared once. This chain uses TRBV4-3 with TRBJ1-5; D unresolved. Trimming removed 0 bases from V and 4 bases from J, with 10 bases in between. Germline V lookup: CDR1 LGHNA, CDR2 YSLEER. The CDR3 runs 15 residues. The CDR3 protein is CASSQDVRLNQPQHF. The CDR3 coding sequence is TGCGCCAGCAGCCAAGATGTACGGTTGAATCAGCCCCAGCATTTT.

CDR3 amino acids: CAISQGGQGNTGELFF. CDR3 in DNA: TGTGCCATCAGCCAAGGGGGACAGGGGAACACCGGGGAGCTGTTTTTT. The chain recombines TRBV10-3 with TRBJ2-2; 9 nucleotides match TRBD1. This CDR3 has 16 amino acids. Trimming took 6 bases from V and 1 from J; bases not matched to a gene: 6. CDR1 and CDR2 from the germline V gene are ENHRY and SYGVKD.

This chain links TRBV7-2 with TRBJ1-2, with 9 nucleotides matching TRBD1. The V and J ends lost 5 bases and 7 bases, in that order; junction bases with no gene match: 5. This CDR3 is built from 13 residues. The germline gives CDR1 SGHTA, CDR2 FQGNSA. In nucleotides, the CDR3 is TGTGCCAGCAGCACACAGGGGGCTTCTGGCTACACCTTC. Protein sequence: CASSTQGASGYTF.

The V call is TRBV6-6, the J call TRBJ1-5; D ambiguous. The length of the CDR3 is 12 residues. Germline CDR1 MNHNY, CDR2 SVGAGI (reference sequence). The V and J ends lost 5 bases and 4 bases respectively, with 6 bases between them. DNA of the CDR3: TGTGCCAGCAGTCACGTAAATCAGCCCCAGCATTTT. It translates to CASSHVNQPQHF.

This sequence joins TRBV18 and TRBJ2-4; 11 positions match TRBD2. Trimming took 2 bases from V and 2 from J; bases not matched to a gene: 14. The CDR3 loop spans 20 amino acids. Per germline, CDR1 KGHSH and CDR2 LQKENI. The CDR3 region has the DNA TGTGCCAGCTCACCATCGACAGCTAACCTAGCGGGGGGCTCCAAAAACATTCAGTACTTC. It is translated as CASSPSTANLAGGSKNIQYF.

J is TRBJ1-2 and V is TRBV19; D is unresolved. Germline lookup yields CDR1 LNHDA and CDR2 SQIVND (reference sequence). The CDR3 has 14 residues. V gave up 5 bases and J gave up 2 bases, with 12 bases separating them. CDR3 amino acids: CASSVYWNNYGYTF. The CDR3 nucleotides are TGTGCCAGTAGTGTATACTGGAACAACTATGGCTACACCTTC. Full variable domain (remainder filled in from reference TRBV19 and TRBJ1-2): DGGITQSPKYLFRKEGQNVTLSCEQNLNHDAMYWYRQDPGQGLRLIYYSQIVNDFQKGDIAEGYSVSREKKESFPLTVTSAQKNPTAFYLCASSVYWNNYGYTFGSGTRLTVV.

This chain links TRBV23-1 with TRBJ2-3, with D perhaps given as TRBD1 or TRBD2 (6 bases each). TRBV23-1 is treated as an ORF (open reading frame) with a function not yet certain. The CDR3 is 17 amino acids. V lost 0 bases to trimming and J lost 4 bases, with 17 bases between them. CDR3 sequence: CASSQSQGTSGADTQYF. DNA for the CDR3: TGCGCCAGCAGTCAATCCCAGGGGACTTCGGGGGCAGATACGCAGTATTTT.

This sequence joins TRBV9 and TRBJ1-4; 9 nucleotides line up with TRBD1. This CDR3 comprises 16 residues. J was trimmed by 3 bases and V by 0 bases; bases with no gene match: 3. CDR1 and CDR2 (germline): SGDLS, YYNGEE. This CDR3 reads CASSVVGTGSNEKLFF. The CDR3 region has the DNA TGTGCCAGCAGCGTAGTCGGGACAGGGTCTAATGAAAAACTGTTTTTT.

The chain is built from TRBV6-5 and TRBJ1-5, with 8 bases identical to TRBD1. CDR1 MNHEY and CDR2 SVGAGI come from the germline V gene. This CDR3 is built from 15 residues. J was trimmed by 5 bases and V by 5 bases; bases with no gene match: 8. Here the CDR3 reads CASSPVTGADQPQHF. In DNA form, the CDR3 reads TGTGCCAGCAGTCCCGTGACAGGGGCCGATCAGCCCCAGCATTTT.